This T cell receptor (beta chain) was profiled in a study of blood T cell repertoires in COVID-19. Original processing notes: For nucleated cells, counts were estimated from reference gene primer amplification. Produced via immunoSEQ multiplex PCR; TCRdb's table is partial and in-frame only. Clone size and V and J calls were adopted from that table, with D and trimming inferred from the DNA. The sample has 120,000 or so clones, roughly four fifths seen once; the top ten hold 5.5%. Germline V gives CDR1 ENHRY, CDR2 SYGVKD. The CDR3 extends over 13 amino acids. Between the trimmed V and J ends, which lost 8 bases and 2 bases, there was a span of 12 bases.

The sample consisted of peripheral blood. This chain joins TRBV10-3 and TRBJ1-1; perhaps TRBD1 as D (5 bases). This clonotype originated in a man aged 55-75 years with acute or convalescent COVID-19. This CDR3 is CAIGGGRNTEAFF. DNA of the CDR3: TGTGCCATCGGCGGGGGTAGAAACACTGAAGCTTTCTTT.